Listed below are T cell receptor beta chains from one sample, sequenced in a study of T cell repertoires in cytomegalovirus infection. Each CDR3 protein is one row after TCRdb ran MiXCR on the reads. The repertoire consists of roughly 500,000 distinct CDR3 sequences, with approximately 40% occurring once and the leading ten covering just under 45%. No antigen has been assigned to these receptors. The material was cultured PBMCs, obtained from culture after CMV antigen stimulation. The receptors were gathered from a human donor in good health (CMV status not recorded). Some clones in this sample may be carry-over from other donors' samples. The CDR3 runs from the conserved cysteine through the conserved F or W. A D gene is named only where the DNA matches it firmly. Size is omitted from some rows. Given values are once, few, many or a class for expanded clones.

TRBJ1-2	.	.	TRBV5-1	CASSPLGHSYGYTF	TGCGCCAGCAGCCCCCTGGGTCACTCATATGGCTACACCTTC
TRBJ2-3	.	many	TRBV7-2	CASSLGRGDTDTQYF	TGTGCCAGCAGCTTAGGGCGGGGCGACACAGATACGCAGTATTTT
TRBJ1-5	.	few	TRBV6-1	CASSERTLAGPQHF	TGTGCCAGCAGTGAAAGGACCCTCGCGGGGCCCCAGCATTTT
TRBJ2-5	.	.	TRBV10-3	CAISESGLETQYF	TGTGCCATCAGTGAGTCTGGTTTGGAGACCCAGTACTTC
TRBJ2-5	.	.	TRBV20-1	CSARKGRFQETQYF	TGCAGTGCTAGAAAAGGACGGTTTCAAGAGACCCAGTACTTC
TRBJ2-7	.	many	TRBV7-2	CASSSRRELDEQYF	TGTGCCAGCAGCTCACGCCGGGAGTTGGACGAGCAGTACTTC
TRBJ2-5	.	.	TRBV7-8	CASSPTRGSQETQYF	TGTGCCAGCAGCCCCACCCGGGGCAGCCAAGAGACCCAGTACTTC
TRBJ2-1	.	.	TRBV10-3	CAISDLGNEQFF	TGTGCCATCAGCGACTTAGGGAATGAGCAGTTCTTC
TRBJ2-7	.	.	TRBV7-2	CASSLISGPISYEQYF	TGTGCCAGCAGCTTAATCAGCGGGCCCATCTCCTACGAGCAGTACTTC
TRBJ1-2	TRBD1	.	TRBV5-1	CASSFRTGVGYTF	TGCGCCAGCAGCTTTCGGACAGGCGTTGGCTACACCTTC
TRBJ2-3	.	.	TRBV15	CATSRGVPTDTQYF	TGTGCCACCAGCAGAGGTGTCCCGACAGATACGCAGTATTTT
TRBJ2-7	.	.	TRBV27	CASSLNAGHLTYEQYF	TGTGCCAGCAGTTTAAATGCGGGACACCTTACCTACGAGCAGTACTTC
TRBJ1-5	.	few	TRBV19	CASTLPDQPQHF	TGTGCCAGTACGTTGCCAGATCAGCCCCAGCATTTT
TRBJ2-2	.	.	TRBV18	CASSPLAGELFF	TGTGCCAGCTCACCATTGGCCGGGGAGCTGTTTTTT
TRBJ1-3	TRBD1	.	TRBV29-1	CSVEGGGQGGLSGNTIYF	TGCAGCGTTGAAGGAGGGGGACAGGGGGGCTTATCTGGAAACACCATATATTTT
TRBJ1-3	.	few	TRBV7-2	CASSSDRLRVGNTIYF	TGTGCCAGCAGCAGTGACCGACTCCGGGTTGGAAACACCATATATTTT
TRBJ1-3	.	few	TRBV6-1	CASILLQGSSGNTIYF	TGTGCCAGCATCCTTCTCCAGGGATCCTCTGGAAACACCATATATTTT
TRBJ2-3	.	many	TRBV7-2	CASSLDHGRPDTQYF	TGTGCCAGCAGCTTAGATCATGGTCGCCCAGATACGCAGTATTTT
TRBJ2-7	TRBD2	once	TRBV7-2	CASSLGGLAGTDEQYF	TGTGCCAGCAGCTTAGGCGGACTAGCGGGAACCGACGAGCAGTACTTC
TRBJ2-7	.	few	TRBV11-2	CASSLDWGPSIYEQYF	TGTGCCAGCAGCTTAGATTGGGGTCCCTCCATCTACGAGCAGTACTTC
TRBJ2-7	TRBD2	few	TRBV7-2	CASSLYQREGAEQYF	TGTGCCAGCAGCTTATACCAGCGGGAAGGGGCCGAGCAGTACTTC
TRBJ1-2	.	.	TRBV7-2	CASSPFAGGYGYTF	TGTGCCAGCAGCCCTTTCGCGGGAGGGTATGGCTACACCTTC
TRBJ2-3	.	once	TRBV2	CASSYELTSTDTQYF	TGTGCCAGCAGTTATGAACTTACTAGCACAGATACGCAGTATTTT
TRBJ2-7	TRBD2	few	TRBV7-2	CASSLDTREGLTYEQYF	TGTGCCAGCAGCTTAGATACCCGGGAGGGCCTCACCTACGAGCAGTACTTC
TRBJ2-3	.	.	TRBV20-1	CSARVRIDTQYF	TGCAGTGCTAGGGTGCGAATAGATACGCAGTATTTT
TRBJ2-1	.	.	TRBV6-5	CASSYARGEQFF	TGTGCCAGCAGTTACGCCAGGGGTGAGCAGTTCTTC
TRBJ1-5	.	.	TRBV4-1	CASSDGPQGRRGQPQHF	TGCGCCAGCAGCGACGGACCCCAGGGTCGGAGGGGTCAGCCCCAGCATTTT
TRBJ2-3	TRBD1	.	TRBV6-6	CASSDPQGQGSLFSTDTQYF	TGTGCCAGCAGTGACCCCCAGGGACAGGGATCCCTCTTTAGCACAGATACGCAGTATTTT
TRBJ2-3	TRBD2	.	TRBV6-2/TRBV6-3	CASSWGLGGTFTDTQYF	TGTGCCAGCAGTTGGGGACTGGGGGGGACTTTCACAGATACGCAGTATTTT
TRBJ1-3	.	.	TRBV5-4	CASSTSFSGNTIYF	TGTGCCAGCAGTACAAGTTTCTCTGGAAACACCATATATTTT
TRBJ2-1	TRBD2	.	TRBV11-3	CASSLTGGLSFNEQFF	TGTGCCAGCAGCTTAACGGGGGGTCTTAGTTTCAATGAGCAGTTCTTC
TRBJ2-1	.	.	TRBV5-4	CASGAGTIYNEQFF	TGTGCCAGCGGCGCCGGGACCATCTACAATGAGCAGTTCTTC
TRBJ2-7	.	.	TRBV7-6	CASSFSRNEQYF	TGTGCCAGCAGCTTCAGCAGAAACGAGCAGTACTTC
TRBJ2-7	TRBD1	.	TRBV5-4	CASSWGGQGTGEQYF	TGTGCCAGCAGCTGGGGGGGACAGGGAACGGGCGAGCAGTACTTC
TRBJ2-7	TRBD1	.	TRBV27	CASRRGQAIKAYEQYF	TGTGCCAGCCGCAGGGGACAGGCCATAAAGGCCTACGAGCAGTACTTC
TRBJ2-7	TRBD2	.	TRBV7-6	CASSPWTSGDYEQYF	TGTGCCAGCAGCCCATGGACTAGCGGGGACTACGAGCAGTACTTC
TRBJ2-7	.	.	TRBV7-9	CASSLDAGAGGYEQYF	TGTGCCAGCAGCTTGGACGCCGGGGCCGGGGGCTACGAGCAGTACTTC
TRBJ1-1	.	.	TRBV7-2	CASSLNGGFTEAFF	TGTGCCAGCAGCTTAAACGGGGGATTCACTGAAGCTTTCTTT
TRBJ2-2	TRBD1	.	TRBV15	CATSRPTGATPSAGELFF	TGTGCCACCAGCAGACCGACAGGGGCCACGCCGTCCGCCGGGGAGCTGTTTTTT
TRBJ1-1	.	.	TRBV6-8	CASRRERFTTEAFF	TGTGCCAGCAGGAGAGAGAGGTTCACCACTGAAGCTTTCTTT
TRBJ2-1	TRBD2	few	TRBV7-2	CASSVGLAGNNEQFF	TGTGCCAGCAGCGTAGGACTAGCGGGGAACAATGAGCAGTTCTTC
TRBJ2-7	TRBD2	few	TRBV7-8	CASSRTPGPSGGYYEQYF	TGTGCCAGCAGCCGAACACCAGGCCCTAGCGGGGGATACTACGAGCAGTACTTC
TRBJ1-2	.	.	TRBV7-8	CASSPSRGAYGYTF	TGTGCCAGCAGCCCATCACGGGGAGCTTATGGCTACACCTTC
TRBJ2-7	TRBD1	few	TRBV7-9	CASSLDRGVSYEQYF	TGTGCCAGCAGCCTAGACAGGGGAGTCTCCTACGAGCAGTACTTC
TRBJ2-1	TRBD1	.	TRBV6-1	CASRRQGARNEQFF	TGTGCCAGCAGAAGACAGGGGGCGCGGAATGAGCAGTTCTTC
TRBJ2-5	.	few	TRBV28	CASIPGTVQETQYF	TGTGCCAGCATCCCAGGGACGGTACAAGAGACCCAGTACTTC
TRBJ2-5	TRBD2	.	TRBV7-2	CASSSLGLAGQETQYF	TGTGCCAGCAGCTCCCTTGGGCTAGCGGGACAAGAGACCCAGTACTTC